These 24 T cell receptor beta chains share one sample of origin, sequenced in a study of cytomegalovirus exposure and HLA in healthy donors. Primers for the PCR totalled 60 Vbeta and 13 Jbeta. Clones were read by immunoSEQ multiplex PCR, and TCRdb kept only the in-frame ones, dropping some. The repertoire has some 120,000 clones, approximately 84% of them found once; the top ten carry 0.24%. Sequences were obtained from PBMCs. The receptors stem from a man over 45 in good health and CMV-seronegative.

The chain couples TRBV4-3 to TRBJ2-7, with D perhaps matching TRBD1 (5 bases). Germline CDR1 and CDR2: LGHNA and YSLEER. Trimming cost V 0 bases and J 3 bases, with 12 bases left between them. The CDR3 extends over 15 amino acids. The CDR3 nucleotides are TGCGCCAGCAGCCAAGATATAGGACAAAGCTACGAGCAGTACTTC. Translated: CASSQDIGQSYEQYF.

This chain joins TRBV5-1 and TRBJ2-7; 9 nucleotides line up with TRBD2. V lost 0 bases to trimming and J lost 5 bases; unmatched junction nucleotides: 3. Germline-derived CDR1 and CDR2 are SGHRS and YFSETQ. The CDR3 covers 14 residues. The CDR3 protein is CASSLGLAVHEQYF. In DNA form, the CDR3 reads TGCGCCAGCAGCTTGGGACTAGCGGTCCACGAGCAGTACTTC.

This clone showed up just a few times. CDR3 sequence (DNA): TGTGCCACCCAGGCTTTCTCAACTAATGAAAAACTGTTTTTT. Translation gives CATQAFSTNEKLFF. The chain recombines TRBV6-5 with TRBJ1-4; D is unclear. The germline V and J ends were trimmed by 10 bases and 0 bases, with 12 bases remaining between them. The CDR3 covers 14 residues. Germline CDR1 is MNHEY and CDR2 is SVGAGI.

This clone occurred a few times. The CDR3 here is CASSPGVIYGYTF. For the CDR3, the DNA is TGTGCCAGCAGCCCAGGGGTAATCTATGGCTACACCTTC. The V gene is TRBV7-2, the J gene TRBJ1-2; possible D gene TRBD1, 6 bases. Trimming cost V 5 bases and J 4 bases, with 11 bases left between them. Germline V lookup: CDR1 SGHTA, CDR2 FQGNSA. The CDR3 is 13 residues long.

The CDR3 region is CASSPGLTSGGAIGEQFF. The DNA for the CDR3 is TGTGCCAGCAGTCCCGGACTTACTAGCGGGGGGGCAATTGGGGAGCAGTTCTTC. The V call is TRBV27, the J call TRBJ2-1; 13 nucleotides align to TRBD2. After removal of 5 bases from V and 10 bases from J, the junction contained 17 bases not matched to a gene. The germline V gene has CDR1 MNHEY and CDR2 SMNVEV (reference sequence). The CDR3 length is 18 residues.

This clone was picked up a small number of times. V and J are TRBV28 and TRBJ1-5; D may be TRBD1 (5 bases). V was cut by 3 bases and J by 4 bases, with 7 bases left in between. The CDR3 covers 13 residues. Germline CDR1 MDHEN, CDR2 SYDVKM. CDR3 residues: CASSFSGNQPQHF. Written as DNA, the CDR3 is TGTGCCAGCAGTTTTTCAGGGAATCAGCCCCAGCATTTT.

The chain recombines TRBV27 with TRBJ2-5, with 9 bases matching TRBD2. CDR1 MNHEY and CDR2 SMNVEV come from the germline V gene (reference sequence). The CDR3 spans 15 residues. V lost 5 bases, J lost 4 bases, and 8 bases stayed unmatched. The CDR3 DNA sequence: TGTGCCAGCAGTGGCCGAGCGGGAGGCCCAGAGACCCAGTACTTC. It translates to CASSGRAGGPETQYF.

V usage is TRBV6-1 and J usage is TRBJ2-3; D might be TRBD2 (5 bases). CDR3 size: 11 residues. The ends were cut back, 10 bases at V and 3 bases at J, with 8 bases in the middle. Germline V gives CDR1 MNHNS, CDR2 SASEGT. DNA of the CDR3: TGTGCCACCCAGCGGACAGATACGCAGTATTTT. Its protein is CATQRTDTQYF.

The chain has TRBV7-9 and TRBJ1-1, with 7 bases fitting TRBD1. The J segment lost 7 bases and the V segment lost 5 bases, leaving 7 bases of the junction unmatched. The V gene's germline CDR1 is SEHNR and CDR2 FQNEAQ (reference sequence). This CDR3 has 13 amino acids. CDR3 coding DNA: TGTGCCAGCAGCCGAACTGGGACAGATGAAGCTTTCTTT. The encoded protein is CASSRTGTDEAFF.

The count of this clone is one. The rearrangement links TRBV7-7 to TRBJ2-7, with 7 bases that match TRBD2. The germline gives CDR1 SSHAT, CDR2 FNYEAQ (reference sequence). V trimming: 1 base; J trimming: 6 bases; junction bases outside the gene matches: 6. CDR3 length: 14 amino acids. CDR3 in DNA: TGTGCCAGCAGCTTAGGTGGCGGGAGTGCCGAGCAGTACTTC. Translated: CASSLGGGSAEQYF.

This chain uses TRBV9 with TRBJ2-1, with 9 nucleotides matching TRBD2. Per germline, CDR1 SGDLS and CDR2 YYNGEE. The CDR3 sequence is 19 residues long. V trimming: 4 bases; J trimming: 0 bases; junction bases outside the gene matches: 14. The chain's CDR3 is CASSLPAGGTYSSYNEQFF. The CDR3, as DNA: TGTGCCAGCAGCCTCCCGGCGGGAGGGACTTACAGCTCCTACAATGAGCAGTTCTTC.

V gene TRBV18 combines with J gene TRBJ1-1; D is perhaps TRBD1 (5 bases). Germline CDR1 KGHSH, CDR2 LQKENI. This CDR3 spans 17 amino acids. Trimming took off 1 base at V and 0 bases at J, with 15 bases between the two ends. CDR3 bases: TGTGCCAGCTCACCACTTGCTCGGGGACTCATGAACACTGAAGCTTTCTTT. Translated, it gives CASSPLARGLMNTEAFF.

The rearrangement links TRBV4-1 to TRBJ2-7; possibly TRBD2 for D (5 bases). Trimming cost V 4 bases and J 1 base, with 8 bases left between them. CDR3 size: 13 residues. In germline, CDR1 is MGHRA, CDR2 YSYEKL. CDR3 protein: CASSPGNSYEQYF. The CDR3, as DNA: TGCGCCAGCAGCCCGGGGAATTCCTACGAGCAGTACTTC.

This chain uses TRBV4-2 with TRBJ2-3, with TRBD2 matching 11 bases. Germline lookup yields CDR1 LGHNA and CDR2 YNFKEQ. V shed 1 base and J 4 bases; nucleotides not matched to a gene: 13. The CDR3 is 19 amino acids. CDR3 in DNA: TGTGCCAGCAGCCAAGGTGGGATGGCTAGCGGGGGGAGGGCAGATACGCAGTATTTT. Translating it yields CASSQGGMASGGRADTQYF.

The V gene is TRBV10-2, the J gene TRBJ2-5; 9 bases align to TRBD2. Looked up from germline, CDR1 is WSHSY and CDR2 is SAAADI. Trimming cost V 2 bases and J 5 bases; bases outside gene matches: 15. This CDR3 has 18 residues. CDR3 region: CASSEARVPGLAGETQYF. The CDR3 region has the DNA TGCGCCAGCAGTGAGGCGAGGGTACCGGGACTAGCAGGGGAGACCCAGTACTTC.

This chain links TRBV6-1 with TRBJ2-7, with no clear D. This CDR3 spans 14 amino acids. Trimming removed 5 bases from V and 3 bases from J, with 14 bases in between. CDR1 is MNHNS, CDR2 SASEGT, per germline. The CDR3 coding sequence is TGTGCCAGCAGTACCCCCCTGCGGCGCTACGAGCAGTACTTC. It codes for CASSTPLRRYEQYF.

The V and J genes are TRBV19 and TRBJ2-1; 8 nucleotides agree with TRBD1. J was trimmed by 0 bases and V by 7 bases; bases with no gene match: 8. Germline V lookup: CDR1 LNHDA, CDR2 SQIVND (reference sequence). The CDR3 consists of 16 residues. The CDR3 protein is CASTSGGRGSYNEQFF. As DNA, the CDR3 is TGTGCCAGTACATCAGGGGGCCGGGGCTCCTACAATGAGCAGTTCTTC.

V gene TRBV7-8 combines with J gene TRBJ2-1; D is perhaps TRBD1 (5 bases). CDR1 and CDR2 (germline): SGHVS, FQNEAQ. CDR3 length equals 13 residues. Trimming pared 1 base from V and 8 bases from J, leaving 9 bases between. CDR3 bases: TGTGCCAGCAGCTTAGTAGGGGTCCATGAGCAGTTCTTC. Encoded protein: CASSLVGVHEQFF.

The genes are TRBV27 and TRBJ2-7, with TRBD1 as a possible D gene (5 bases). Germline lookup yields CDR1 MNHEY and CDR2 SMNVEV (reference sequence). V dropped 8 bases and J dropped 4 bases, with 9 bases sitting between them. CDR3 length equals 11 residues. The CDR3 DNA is TGTGCCAGCGCTAGGGGTTACGAGCAGTACTTC. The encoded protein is CASARGYEQYF.

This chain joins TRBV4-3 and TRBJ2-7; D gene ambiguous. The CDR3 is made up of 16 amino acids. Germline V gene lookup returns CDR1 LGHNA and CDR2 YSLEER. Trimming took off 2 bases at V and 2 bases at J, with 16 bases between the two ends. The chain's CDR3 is CASSQNSYGQPYEQYF. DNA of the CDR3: TGCGCCAGCAGCCAAAATAGCTACGGTCAGCCCTACGAGCAGTACTTC.

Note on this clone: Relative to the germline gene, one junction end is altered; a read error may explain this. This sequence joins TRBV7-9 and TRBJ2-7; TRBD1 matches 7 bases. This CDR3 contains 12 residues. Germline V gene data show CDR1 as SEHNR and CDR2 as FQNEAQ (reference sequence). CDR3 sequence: CSSSATGVRQYF. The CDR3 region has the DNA TGTTCCAGCAGCGCCACAGGGGTGAGGCAGTACTTC.

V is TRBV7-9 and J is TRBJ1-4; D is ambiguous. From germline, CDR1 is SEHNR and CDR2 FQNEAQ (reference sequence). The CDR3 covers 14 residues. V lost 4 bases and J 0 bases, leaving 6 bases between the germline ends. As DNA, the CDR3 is TGTGCCAGCAGCTCCCCTGCAACTAATGAAAAACTGTTTTTT. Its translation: CASSSPATNEKLFF. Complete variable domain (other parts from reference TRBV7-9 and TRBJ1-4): DTGVSQNPRHKITKRGQNVTFRCDPISEHNRLYWYRQTLGQGPEFLTYFQNEAQLEKSRLLSDRFSAERPKGSFSTLEIQRTEQGDSAMYLCASSSPATNEKLFFGSGTQLSVL.

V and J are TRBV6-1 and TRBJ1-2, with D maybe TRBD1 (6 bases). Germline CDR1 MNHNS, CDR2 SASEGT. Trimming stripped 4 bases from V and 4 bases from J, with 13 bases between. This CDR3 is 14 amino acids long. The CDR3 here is CASSGNRVAYGYTF. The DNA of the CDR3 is TGTGCCAGCAGTGGCAACAGGGTTGCCTATGGCTACACCTTC.

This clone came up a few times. The CDR3 is CASSFREDNSPLHF. In DNA form, the CDR3 reads TGTGCCAGCAGCTTCAGGGAAGATAATTCACCCCTCCACTTT. The chain uses TRBV5-4 and TRBJ1-6, with D perhaps matching TRBD1 (5 bases). Germline lookup yields CDR1 SGHNT and CDR2 YYREEE (reference sequence). V was shortened by 2 bases and J by 5 bases, with 8 bases between the two germline ends. This CDR3 comprises 14 residues.